This T cell receptor (beta chain) is from a study of T cell responses to AZD1222 COVID-19 vaccine. V lost 6 bases to trimming and J lost 3 bases; unmatched junction nucleotides: 4. Looked up from germline, CDR1 is SNHLY and CDR2 is FYNNEI. The CDR3 covers 16 residues. Sequencing used immunoSEQ multiplex PCR; TCRdb keeps in-frame clones, though not all of them. The sample includes some 110,000 clones, around 89% seen only once; the top ten take roughly 2.6%. The J gene is TRBJ2-1, the V gene TRBV2; 14 bases are a match to TRBD2. The sample consisted of peripheral blood, taken on day 0 of AZD1222 vaccination. The sequence came from an adult in good health. The CDR3 bases are TGTGCCAGCAGGACTAGCGGGAGGGCCCTCTACAATGAGCAGTTCTTC. Protein product: CASRTSGRALYNEQFF.